Sequencing of this TCR beta chain was carried out in a study of blood T cell repertoires in COVID-19. TCRdb keeps only in-frame clones here, not all; method: immunoSEQ multiplex PCR. Among 250,000 to 350,000 clones listed, approximately 88% were seen once. Germline V lookup: CDR1 MNHEY, CDR2 SVGAGI. Trimming removed 6 bases from V and 3 bases from J; junction bases left unmatched: 8. This CDR3 contains 14 residues. Sequenced input: peripheral blood. The chain has TRBV6-5 and TRBJ2-7; the match to TRBD1 covers 7 bases. The receptor's source is a human donor with COVID-19, enrolled during active disease. The donor label of this sample is uncertain. The CDR3 sequence is CASRRRTGGYEQYF. The CDR3 nucleotides read TGTGCCAGCAGGCGAAGGACAGGCGGCTACGAGCAGTACTTC.